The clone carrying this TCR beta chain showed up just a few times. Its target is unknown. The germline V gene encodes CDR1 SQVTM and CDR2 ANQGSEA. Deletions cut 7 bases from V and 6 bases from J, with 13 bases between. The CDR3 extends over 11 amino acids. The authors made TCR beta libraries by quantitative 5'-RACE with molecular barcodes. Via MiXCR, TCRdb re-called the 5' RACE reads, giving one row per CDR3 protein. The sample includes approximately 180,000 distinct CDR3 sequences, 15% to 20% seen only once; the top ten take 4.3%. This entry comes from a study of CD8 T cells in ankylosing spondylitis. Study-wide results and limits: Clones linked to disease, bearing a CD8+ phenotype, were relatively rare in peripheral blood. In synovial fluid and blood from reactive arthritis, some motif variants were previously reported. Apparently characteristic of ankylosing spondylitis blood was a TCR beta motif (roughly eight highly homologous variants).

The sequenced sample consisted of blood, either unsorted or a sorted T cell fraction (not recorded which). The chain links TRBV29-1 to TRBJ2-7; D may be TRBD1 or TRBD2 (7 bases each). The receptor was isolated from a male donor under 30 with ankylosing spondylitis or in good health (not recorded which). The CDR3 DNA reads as TGCAGCGGGGGACAGCGGGGCGAGCAGTACTTC. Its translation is CSGGQRGEQYF.